Listed below are T cell receptor beta chains from one sample, sequenced in a study of sequential checkpoint blockade in melanoma. The repertoire was sequenced with immunoSEQ multiplex PCR; TCRdb's copy has only in-frame clones and lacks some. The repertoire has 15,000 to 20,000 clones, roughly 74% of them found once; the top ten carry approximately 35%. The material was CD8+ T cells sorted from blood (inferred from file names), obtained from a patient given nivolumab and ipilimumab in sequence. The receptors come from a human donor with melanoma. The CDR3 runs from the conserved cysteine through the conserved F or W. Each record gives: clone size, V gene, J gene, D gene, CDR3 DNA, CDR3 protein. D genes are given only for firm matches. Some rows mark clone size as missing; the rest say once, few, many or name a class of expanded clone.

NA	TRBV27	TRBJ2-1	TRBD2	TGTGCCAGCAGTTTATCGGGGACTAGCGGGGGAAATGAGCAGTTCTTC	CASSLSGTSGGNEQFF
once	TRBV5-1	TRBJ1-2	NA	TGCGCCAGCAGCTTTAGACGGCTGGGGGAGGGAGGCTACACCTTC	CASSFRRLGEGGYTF
NA	TRBV10-3	TRBJ1-1	NA	TGTGCCAGCCTACAGGGCACTGAAGCTTTCTTT	CASLQGTEAFF
NA	TRBV27	TRBJ2-3	NA	TGTGCCAGCAGTTTAAGATTGGGGCATAGCACAGATACGCAGTATTTT	CASSLRLGHSTDTQYF
NA	TRBV7-2	TRBJ2-1	NA	TGTGCCAGCAGCTCTAGTCGGGTAGTAGAGCAGTTCTTC	CASSSSRVVEQFF
NA	TRBV2	TRBJ2-3	NA	TGTGCCAGCAGTGATGAGGAGACAGCCGAGGTGGCAGATACGCAGTATTTT	CASSDEETAEVADTQYF
NA	TRBV4-3	TRBJ2-2	TRBD2	TGCGCCAGCAGCCAAGATACTAGCGGGATGAGCGGGGAGCTGTTTTTT	CASSQDTSGMSGELFF
NA	TRBV27	TRBJ1-4	TRBD1	TGTGCCAGCAGTCCACGGGACAGGGCGAATGAAAAACTGTTTTTT	CASSPRDRANEKLFF
NA	TRBV6-1	TRBJ2-2	TRBD1	TGTGCCAGCAGCCCCGGGACAGCCAACACCGGGGAGCTGTTTTTT	CASSPGTANTGELFF
NA	TRBV28	TRBJ1-1	NA	TGTGCCAGCAGACCAGGGTACACTGAAGCTTTCTTT	CASRPGYTEAFF
NA	TRBV9	TRBJ2-1	TRBD2	TGTGCCAGCAGCGTGGAAGGACTAGCGGGAGGGCCGAGGGGCGAGCAGTTCTTC	CASSVEGLAGGPRGEQFF
NA	TRBV2	TRBJ1-6	TRBD1	TGTGCCAGCAGTGGGGACAGGGAAGTCTCACCCCTCCACTTT	CASSGDREVSPLHF
NA	TRBV6-4	TRBJ2-1	TRBD2	TGTGCCAGCTCTGCTCGACTAGCGGACTACAATGAGCAGTTCTTC	CASSARLADYNEQFF
NA	TRBV1	TRBJ2-7	NA	TGCACCAGCAGCCAAGATAGGTCTAGCTTTATCTACGAGCAGTACTTC	CTSSQDRSSFIYEQYF
medium-sized	TRBV6-6	TRBJ2-7	TRBD2	TGTGCCAGCAGTTCGGGACTAGCGGGGGAGAGCTACGAGCAGTACTTC	CASSSGLAGESYEQYF
NA	TRBV4-1	TRBJ1-1	NA	TGCGCCAGCAGCCTGGGAGGGTTGGAAGCTTTCTTT	CASSLGGLEAFF
NA	TRBV25-1	TRBJ2-7	TRBD1	TGTGCCAGCAGTCCCCATGACAGGGTCGTCTACGAGCAGTACTTC	CASSPHDRVVYEQYF
NA	TRBV7-2	TRBJ2-1	NA	TGTGCCAGCAGCTTACCCTGGGCTAGCGACTACAATGAGCAGTTCTTC	CASSLPWASDYNEQFF
NA	TRBV14	TRBJ1-4	NA	TGTGCCAGCAGCCATGAGGTGGCTGGTGAAAAACTGTTTTTT	CASSHEVAGEKLFF
NA	TRBV7-2	TRBJ1-3	TRBD1	TGTGCCAGCAGCCGTCAGGGGGCTGGAAACACCATATATTTT	CASSRQGAGNTIYF
NA	TRBV11-2	TRBJ2-7	NA	TGTGCCAGCAGCTTACTGGGTGGAAGCGGCCGTAACTCCTACGAGCAGTACTTC	CASSLLGGSGRNSYEQYF
NA	TRBV4-3	TRBJ2-3	NA	TGCGCCAGCAGCCATCTCGGTCACACAGATACGCAGTATTTT	CASSHLGHTDTQYF
NA	TRBV27	TRBJ2-7	NA	TGTGCCAGCAGAGAACAGACACGCTCCTACGAGCAGTACTTC	CASREQTRSYEQYF
NA	TRBV27	TRBJ2-7	TRBD2	TGTGCCAGCAGTTCTAGCGGGAGGATCAACGAGCAGTACTTC	CASSSSGRINEQYF
NA	TRBV7-9	TRBJ2-5	TRBD1	TGTGCCAGCAGCCCTCGGGACAGACAAGAGACCCAGTACTTC	CASSPRDRQETQYF
NA	TRBV2	TRBJ2-1	NA	TGTGCCAGCAGTGACGACGGGACTGGGTACAATGAGCAGTTCTTC	CASSDDGTGYNEQFF
NA	TRBV13	TRBJ2-7	TRBD2	TGTGCCAGCAGCCCCGGCGGGGGGGCCGACGAGCAGTACTTC	CASSPGGGADEQYF
NA	TRBV19	TRBJ2-1	NA	TGTGCCAGTAGTACCGGACTAAGCAATGAGCAGTTCTTC	CASSTGLSNEQFF
NA	TRBV28	TRBJ2-5	TRBD1	TGTGCCAGCAGCTTGGGACAGGGGGCGGTGGAGACCCAGTACTTC	CASSLGQGAVETQYF
once	TRBV7-8	TRBJ2-2	TRBD2	TGTGCCAGCAGCTTAGTTCGCGGGGGGGCCCACACCGGGGAGCTGTTTTTT	CASSLVRGGAHTGELFF
once	TRBV5-4	TRBJ1-4	NA	TGTGCCAGCAGCTTTCGCAGGGGTTATGGTGGGTCTAATGAAAAACTGTTTTTT	CASSFRRGYGGSNEKLFF
few	TRBV7-9	TRBJ1-4	NA	TGTGCCAGCAGCTCCTCCCCTAATGAAAAACTGTTTTTT	CASSSSPNEKLFF
NA	TRBV11-2	TRBJ2-7	TRBD1	TGTGCCAGCAGCCTTGGGACAGGGCGAGAGCAGTACTTC	CASSLGTGREQYF
NA	TRBV6-6	TRBJ2-7	NA	TGTGCCAGCAGTCAGGACTACGAGCAGTACTTC	CASSQDYEQYF
NA	TRBV7-9	TRBJ2-3	NA	TGTGCCAGCAGCTTCACGGGGTCACTCGGAGATACGCAGTATTTT	CASSFTGSLGDTQYF
NA	TRBV29-1	TRBJ2-7	NA	TGCAGCGTTGGCACAGACTACGAGCAGTACTTC	CSVGTDYEQYF
NA	TRBV19	TRBJ2-7	NA	TGTGCCAGTAGTAAACAGCAGTCCTACGAGCAGTACTTC	CASSKQQSYEQYF
NA	TRBV6-4	TRBJ2-2	NA	TGTGCCAGCAGTGGCGGGGGCCACACCGGGGAGCTGTTTTTT	CASSGGGHTGELFF
NA	TRBV19	TRBJ2-7	NA	TGTGCCAGTAGTATGTTAGTATCGGGTTACGAGCAGTACTTC	CASSMLVSGYEQYF
NA	TRBV19	TRBJ2-7	TRBD1	TGTGCCAGTAGTGCCGGGACAGGTCACTACGAGCAGTACTTC	CASSAGTGHYEQYF
NA	TRBV6-5	TRBJ1-3	NA	TGTGCCAGCAGTCCGGGGTGGGGAAACACCATATATTTT	CASSPGWGNTIYF
NA	TRBV5-1	TRBJ1-2	NA	TGCGCCAGCAGCTTGGACCAGGGTGCTAACTATGGCTACACCTTC	CASSLDQGANYGYTF
NA	TRBV27	TRBJ1-1	TRBD1	TGTGCCAGCAGTTCGTGGGACAGGGGCGCCATGAACACTGAAGCTTTCTTT	CASSSWDRGAMNTEAFF
NA	TRBV4-3	TRBJ1-3	NA	TGCGCCAGCAGCCAAACACGGGACTCTGGAAACACCATATATTTT	CASSQTRDSGNTIYF